This T cell receptor beta chain was obtained from a study of beta chain features in type 1 diabetes. General study findings and limits: All four CD4+ subsets from Type 1 diabetes patients carried moderately but significantly shorter TCRB CDR3s.

The authors reverse transcribed all of the isolated RNA, so sequencing captured expressed TCRB transcripts. Here immunoSEQ multiplex PCR was the method, and the copy in TCRdb shows in-frame clones only, minus some. The data show a few hundred thousand clones, 24% seen once. This CDR3 comprises 15 residues. Per germline, CDR1 ENHRY and CDR2 SYGVKD. V dropped 3 bases and J dropped 0; count of bases not matched to a gene: 5. This clone has just a few counts. Its antigen is currently unknown. Sequencing was carried out using naive CD4+ T cells from blood. This chain connects TRBV10-3 to TRBJ2-7, with TRBD2 matching 7 bases. This sequence was found in a woman aged 25 to 39 with type 1 diabetes. The CDR3 spells CAISDSAGASYEQYF. As DNA, the CDR3 is TGTGCCATCAGTGATTCGGCGGGAGCCTCCTACGAGCAGTACTTC.